This is a list of T cell receptor beta chains from one sample in a study of human T cells and chemical hapten exposure. MiXCR was run by TCRdb on the RACE reads, yielding one entry per CDR3 protein. Counted here are tens of thousands of distinct CDR3 sequences, roughly 6.7% occurring once; the ten biggest clones make up under 2%. Source: whole blood, taken in connection with sensitization to the hapten diphenylcyclopropenone (DPC). These TCRs come from a woman between 25 and 40 years old with alopecia areata. Some clones in this sample may be carry-over from other donors' samples. Both conserved end residues are part of each CDR3. The order of the fields is J gene, V gene, clone size, D gene, CDR3 DNA, CDR3 protein. A D gene is named only where the DNA matches it firmly. The listing skips clone size in some rows; elsewhere it reads once, few, many or a size class.

J: TRBJ2-1; V: TRBV5-4; size: NA; D: TRBD2; DNA: TGTGCCAGCAGCCTTCTAGCGGGGACCAATGAGCAGTTCTTC; CDR3: CASSLLAGTNEQFF
J: TRBJ1-1; V: TRBV12-3/TRBV12-4; size: many; D: NA; DNA: TGTGCCAGCAGTAAACCCGGGACGGGGGGGACTGAAGCTTTCTTT; CDR3: CASSKPGTGGTEAFF
J: TRBJ2-3; V: TRBV5-1; size: many; D: TRBD1; DNA: TGCGCCAGCAGCAAAGGGGACAGAGGATCCACAGATACGCAGTATTTT; CDR3: CASSKGDRGSTDTQYF
J: TRBJ2-3; V: TRBV5-1; size: many; D: NA; DNA: TGCGCCAGCAGCCCGGATGGGGTTTCGGCAGATACGCAGTATTTT; CDR3: CASSPDGVSADTQYF
J: TRBJ2-7; V: TRBV20-1; size: many; D: NA; DNA: TGCAGTGCTAGAGATAGACAGGACTACGAGCAGTACTTC; CDR3: CSARDRQDYEQYF
J: TRBJ1-2; V: TRBV2; size: few; D: NA; DNA: TGTGCCAGCAGTGGGGACTATGGCTACACCTTC; CDR3: CASSGDYGYTF
J: TRBJ2-5; V: TRBV7-8; size: many; D: NA; DNA: TGTGCCAGCAGCTCACTAGCTCGAGGGACCATCCAAGAGACCCAGTACTTC; CDR3: CASSSLARGTIQETQYF
J: TRBJ1-2; V: TRBV7-9; size: few; D: NA; DNA: TGTGCCAGCAGCTTAGCGATGTCAGCTTCTAACTATGGCTACACCTTC; CDR3: CASSLAMSASNYGYTF
J: TRBJ1-4; V: TRBV29-1; size: NA; D: NA; DNA: TGCAGCGTTGAAGCGAGTGGAGAAAAACTGTTTTTT; CDR3: CSVEASGEKLFF
J: TRBJ1-1; V: TRBV2; size: many; D: NA; DNA: TGTGCCAGCAGTGAACGCAGGGACGTCGAGGGTGAAGCTTTCTTT; CDR3: CASSERRDVEGEAFF
J: TRBJ1-4; V: TRBV12-3/TRBV12-4; size: many; D: NA; DNA: TGTGCCAGCCGCCGAGGGGGTACAACTAATGAAAAACTGTTTTTT; CDR3: CASRRGGTTNEKLFF
J: TRBJ2-3; V: TRBV10-2; size: many; D: TRBD2; DNA: TGCGCCAGCAGGCGGGGGGGCTCTTCGAACACAGATACGCAGTATTTT; CDR3: CASRRGGSSNTDTQYF
J: TRBJ1-5; V: TRBV7-2; size: many; D: NA; DNA: TGTGCCAGCAGCCGTAGGGAGGTTTTGGGTCAGCCCCAGCATTTT; CDR3: CASSRREVLGQPQHF
J: TRBJ2-3; V: TRBV6-5; size: many; D: TRBD1; DNA: TGTGCCAGCAGAAACAGGCAGGGGGCAGATACGCAGTATTTT; CDR3: CASRNRQGADTQYF
J: TRBJ2-7; V: TRBV6-6; size: many; D: NA; DNA: TGTGCCAGCAGTTACGGTCGGGCAATCGGGGATGAGCAGTACTTC; CDR3: CASSYGRAIGDEQYF
J: TRBJ1-6; V: TRBV12-3/TRBV12-4; size: few; D: NA; DNA: TGTGCCAGCAGTCCTAGGGAGAAGGGTTCACCCCTCCACTTT; CDR3: CASSPREKGSPLHF
J: TRBJ2-7; V: TRBV7-2; size: many; D: TRBD1; DNA: TGTGCCAGCAGCTCCTCCGGGACAGGGACCTACGAGCAGTACTTC; CDR3: CASSSSGTGTYEQYF
J: TRBJ1-6; V: TRBV15; size: many; D: NA; DNA: TGTGCCACCAGTGAACTGGGGTGGGAGGATTCACCCCTCCACTTT; CDR3: CATSELGWEDSPLHF
J: TRBJ2-3; V: TRBV7-3; size: many; D: TRBD2; DNA: TGTGCCAGCAGCTCGGGACTAGCGGGGTACACAGATACGCAGTATTTT; CDR3: CASSSGLAGYTDTQYF
J: TRBJ1-3; V: TRBV29-1; size: many; D: NA; DNA: TGCAGCGCGTCGGAGGGATTTGGAAACACCATATATTTT; CDR3: CSASEGFGNTIYF
J: TRBJ2-1; V: TRBV3-1; size: many; D: NA; DNA: TGTGCCAGCAGCCAAGACAGCCAGGGTAGTAGAGAGCAGTTCTTC; CDR3: CASSQDSQGSREQFF
J: TRBJ1-2; V: TRBV20-1; size: many; D: NA; DNA: TGCAGTGCGGACGACACCTATGGCTACACCTTC; CDR3: CSADDTYGYTF
J: TRBJ1-5; V: TRBV7-9; size: few; D: TRBD1; DNA: TGTGCCAGCAGCTCCAACCCCAGGGGGAGCAGAAATCAGCCCCAGCATTTT; CDR3: CASSSNPRGSRNQPQHF
J: TRBJ1-5; V: TRBV5-1; size: many; D: NA; DNA: TGCGCCAGCAGCTTCCGGGACCGCAGCGGGCCCCAGCATTTT; CDR3: CASSFRDRSGPQHF
J: TRBJ2-2; V: TRBV9; size: few; D: TRBD1; DNA: TGTGCCAGCAGCGTAGTGGGACAGCCGACCGGGGAGCTGTTTTTT; CDR3: CASSVVGQPTGELFF
J: TRBJ1-2; V: TRBV29-1; size: few; D: NA; DNA: TGCAGCGCGCGGGGAACGGCTAACTATGGCTACACCTTC; CDR3: CSARGTANYGYTF
J: TRBJ2-1; V: TRBV18; size: many; D: TRBD1; DNA: TGTGCCAGCTCACCGGGACAGGGGGACTACAATGAGCAGTTCTTC; CDR3: CASSPGQGDYNEQFF
J: TRBJ2-1; V: TRBV5-1; size: many; D: NA; DNA: TGCGCCAGCAGCTTGAGTCAGATATCTACCGGTGAGCAGTTCTTC; CDR3: CASSLSQISTGEQFF
J: TRBJ2-3; V: TRBV15; size: few; D: NA; DNA: TGTGCCACCAGCACCGGGGGATACACAGATACGCAGTATTTT; CDR3: CATSTGGYTDTQYF
J: TRBJ1-4; V: TRBV27; size: many; D: NA; DNA: TGTGCCAGCAGCTTGACACCAAATGAAAAACTGTTTTTT; CDR3: CASSLTPNEKLFF
J: TRBJ1-2; V: TRBV3-1; size: few; D: TRBD1; DNA: TGTGCCAGCAGCCAAGCTGGTATGGGCAGGGGGCTATATGGCTACACCTTC; CDR3: CASSQAGMGRGLYGYTF